What follows are 27 T cell receptor beta chains derived from one specimen sequenced in a study of T cell responses to AZD1222 COVID-19 vaccine. Method: immunoSEQ multiplex PCR; TCRdb's copy keeps in-frame clones and lacks some. The table records about 57,000 clones, 70% to 90% of them present only once. The source material was peripheral blood, sampled on day 0 of AZD1222 vaccination. Every receptor here comes from an adult in good health.

The chain uses TRBV6-5 and TRBJ1-1; no clear D. There are 13 residues in the CDR3. The germline V gene has CDR1 MNHEY and CDR2 SVGAGI. The ends were cut back, 2 bases at V and 4 bases at J, with 8 bases in the middle. CDR3 DNA: TGTGCCAGCAGTTACGACCCGGGCACTGAAGCTTTCTTT. Its translation: CASSYDPGTEAFF.

This clone appeared once. V and J are TRBV19 and TRBJ2-3; D might be TRBD2 (6 bases). CDR1 is LNHDA and CDR2 is SQIVND in the germline V gene (reference sequence). V lost 3 bases and J 2 bases, leaving 15 bases between the germline ends. This CDR3 has 16 residues. The CDR3 coding sequence is TGTGCCAGTAGTATGGGAGGAGGCTACCTCACAGATACGCAGTATTTT. It yields the protein CASSMGGGYLTDTQYF.

The V and J genes are TRBV27 and TRBJ2-7; TRBD1 matches at 9 bases. The CDR3 length is 16 residues. In germline, CDR1 is MNHEY, CDR2 SMNVEV (reference sequence). The junction had 12 bases not matched to a gene; V was cut back by 6 bases and J by 3 bases. CDR3 protein: CASSTGTGSDFYEQYF. CDR3 bases: TGTGCCAGCAGCACGGGGACAGGGTCGGACTTCTACGAGCAGTACTTC.

This clone has a single count. CDR3 nucleotides: TGCGCCAGCAGCCCACAGGGCCAGGGGGATACGCAGTATTTT. Its translation: CASSPQGQGDTQYF. The chain combines TRBV5-1 with TRBJ2-3; tentative D call: TRBD1 (6 bases). Trimming stripped 4 bases from V and 6 bases from J, with 15 bases between. Germline V CDR1 and CDR2: SGHRS, YFSETQ. This CDR3 has 14 amino acids.

The CDR3 is CASSHRDRVLITF. As DNA, the CDR3 is TGTGCCAGCAGTCACCGGGACAGGGTTCTTATTACCTTC. The genes are TRBV6-5 and TRBJ1-2, with 9 positions matching TRBD1. The CDR3 loop spans 13 amino acids. The trim removed 5 bases at V and 14 bases at J, leaving 12 bases unmatched. Germline V gene data show CDR1 as MNHEY and CDR2 as SVGAGI.

This clone was recorded only once. The DNA of the CDR3 is TGTGCCTGGAGTTACGGGACAGAAGCTTTCTTT. It yields the protein CAWSYGTEAFF. This chain joins TRBV30 and TRBJ1-1; a possible D gene is TRBD1 (6 bases). V lost 2 bases to trimming and J lost 8 bases, with 9 bases between them. Germline lookup yields CDR1 GTSNPN and CDR2 SVGIG (reference sequence). The CDR3 loop spans 11 amino acids.

The chain combines TRBV6-2 or TRBV6-3 with TRBJ2-1; 7 bases fit TRBD2. The germline V gene encodes CDR1 MNHEY and CDR2 SVGEGT. Unmatched junction bases numbered 11, after V lost 3 bases and J lost 9 bases. This CDR3 spans 15 amino acids. DNA for the CDR3: TGTGCCAGCAGTTATGAGGCGGGAGCCCTGTTTGAGCAGTTCTTC. It yields the protein CASSYEAGALFEQFF.

The chain carries TRBV4-2 and TRBJ1-1, with 7 positions matching TRBD1. CDR3 length: 16 amino acids. Germline CDR1 reads LGHNA; CDR2 reads YNFKEQ. Trimming took 5 bases from V and 1 from J; bases not matched to a gene: 10. The CDR3 bases are TGTGCCAGCAGCAACAACAGGGGAGGACGGAACACTGAAGCTTTCTTT. Protein sequence: CASSNNRGGRNTEAFF.

The V and J genes are TRBV18 and TRBJ1-5, with D perhaps TRBD1 (6 bases). The length of the CDR3 is 15 residues. Germline V gene sequence: CDR1 KGHSH, CDR2 LQKENI. V dropped 3 bases and J dropped 0 bases, with 9 bases sitting between them. The CDR3 nucleotides are TGTGCCAGCTCACCGACAGGCTATAGCAATCAGCCCCAGCATTTT. It is translated as CASSPTGYSNQPQHF.

The J gene is TRBJ1-2, the V gene TRBV4-2; TRBD1 matches 8 bases. The CDR3 extends over 17 amino acids. V shed 1 base and J 8 bases; nucleotides not matched to a gene: 15. Looked up from germline, CDR1 is LGHNA and CDR2 is YNFKEQ. CDR3 sequence (DNA): TGTGCCAGCAGCCAAGGCCAGGGGGCATCCCCACTCACAGGCTACACCTTC. This translates into CASSQGQGASPLTGYTF.

This chain links TRBV3-1 (or the pseudogene TRBV3-2) with TRBJ1-1, with TRBD1 identical over 7 bases. CDR3 length: 12 residues. The junction had 4 bases not matched to a gene; V was cut back by 1 base and J by 11 bases. Germline assignment: CDR1 LGHDT and CDR2 YNNKEL (reference sequence). CDR3: CASSQVTGAAFF. For the CDR3, the DNA is TGTGCCAGCAGCCAAGTCACAGGGGCGGCTTTCTTT.

The J gene is TRBJ2-1, the V gene TRBV5-8, with 9 bases aligning to TRBD2. The ends lost 1 base at V and 7 bases at J; junction bases unmatched: 6. Germline assignment: CDR1 SGHTS and CDR2 YDEGEE. There are 15 residues in the CDR3. The CDR3 region is CASSLLISGRNEQFF. The CDR3 DNA sequence: TGTGCCAGCAGCTTGCTTATTAGCGGGAGAAATGAGCAGTTCTTC.

V is TRBV4-1 and J is TRBJ1-2, with a tentative D call TRBD1 (6 bases). The germline V and J ends were trimmed by 5 bases and 2 bases, with 12 bases remaining between them. Per germline, CDR1 MGHRA and CDR2 YSYEKL. CDR3 size: 14 residues. CDR3 loop: CASSKDSINYGYTF. CDR3 sequence (DNA): TGCGCCAGCAGCAAGGACAGTATAAACTATGGCTACACCTTC.

The chain employs TRBV2 and TRBJ1-5, with D unclear. The germline V gene has CDR1 SNHLY and CDR2 FYNNEI. V was trimmed by 0 bases and J by 0 bases, leaving 12 bases between them. The CDR3 loop spans 17 amino acids. The CDR3 DNA follows: TGTGCCAGCAGTGAAGCGGAGACAAAATATAGCAATCAGCCCCAGCATTTT. Protein product: CASSEAETKYSNQPQHF. The variable domain in full, with the rest retrieved from reference TRBV2 and TRBJ1-5, is EPEVTQTPSHQVTQMGQEVILRCVPISNHLYFYWYRQILGQKVEFLVSFYNNEISEKSEIFDDQFSVERPDGSNFTLKIRSTKLEDSAMYFCASSEAETKYSNQPQHFGDGTRLSIL.

This chain joins TRBV7-3 and TRBJ1-1; the D is unclear. CDR3 size: 11 residues. CDR1 is SGHTA and CDR2 is FQGTGA in the germline V gene. V was pared by 4 bases and J by 7 bases, with 7 bases between. DNA of the CDR3: TGTGCCAGCAGCTCGTCGTATGAAGCTTTCTTT. Translating it yields CASSSSYEAFF.

V is TRBV29-1 and J is TRBJ1-5; a possible D gene is TRBD1 (6 bases). Germline CDR1 and CDR2: SQVTM and ANQGSEA. The CDR3 is 14 residues long. V shed 7 bases and J shed 4 bases, with 17 bases lying between them. The CDR3 loop is CSAADTGQNQPQHF. The CDR3 nucleotides read TGCAGCGCAGCGGACACCGGACAGAATCAGCCCCAGCATTTT.

The chain employs TRBV28 and TRBJ1-2; D might be TRBD1 (5 bases). Trimming removed 7 bases from V and 8 bases from J, with 20 bases in between. The CDR3 length is 14 residues. CDR1 and CDR2 from the germline V gene are MDHEN and SYDVKM. CDR3 DNA sequence: TGTGCCAGCATCGGTCATTCTGGGGCAGACGGCTACACCTTC. This sequence encodes CASIGHSGADGYTF.

This chain joins TRBV5-4 and TRBJ2-1, with 14 bases identical to TRBD2. The CDR3 contains 15 residues. Trimming removed 4 bases from V and 7 bases from J; junction bases left unmatched: 4. The germline V gene has CDR1 SGHNT and CDR2 YYREEE (reference sequence). CDR3 protein: CASSAGLAGVNEQFF. The DNA of the CDR3 is TGTGCCAGCAGCGCGGGACTAGCGGGAGTAAATGAGCAGTTCTTC.

The V call is TRBV6-2 or TRBV6-3, the J call TRBJ2-7; no clear D gene. The CDR3 is 14 residues long. The germline gives CDR1 MNHEY, CDR2 SVGEGT. V was pared by 6 bases and J by 5 bases, with 17 bases between. Written as DNA, the CDR3 is TGTGCCAGCAGCCTCTCCGAAAAGATCGACGAGCAGTACTTC. This codes for CASSLSEKIDEQYF.

This clone has more than one count but fewer than ten. This chain uses TRBV5-6 with TRBJ2-7; D is ambiguous. CDR1 SGHDT and CDR2 YYEEEE come from the germline V gene. V dropped 4 bases and J dropped 1 base, with 6 bases sitting between them. The CDR3 spans 12 residues. The CDR3: CASSTTSYEQYF. CDR3 nucleotide sequence: TGTGCCAGCAGCACCACATCCTACGAGCAGTACTTC.

V usage is TRBV4-1 and J usage is TRBJ2-5; D gene unclear. The ends were cut back, 1 base at V and 1 base at J, with 13 bases in the middle. This CDR3 has 16 residues. CDR1 and CDR2 from the germline V gene are MGHRA and YSYEKL. CDR3 amino acids: CASSQVKVPGQETQYF. The CDR3 nucleotides read TGCGCCAGCAGCCAAGTCAAGGTACCTGGCCAAGAGACCCAGTACTTC.

The chain uses TRBV19 and TRBJ2-4; D is unresolved. Trimming took off 7 bases at V and 6 bases at J, with 1 base between the two ends. CDR1 and CDR2 from the germline V gene are LNHDA and SQIVND (reference sequence). This CDR3 comprises 9 residues. The CDR3: CASINIQYF. DNA for the CDR3: TGTGCCAGTATAAACATTCAGTACTTC.

This chain joins TRBV18 and TRBJ1-3, with D tentatively TRBD1 (5 bases). This CDR3 region has 17 residues. Germline V gene lookup returns CDR1 KGHSH and CDR2 LQKENI. The V end was cut by 5 bases, the J end by 2 bases, with 19 bases between. CDR3 amino acids: CASSSSPPSGAGNTIYF. The CDR3 DNA is TGTGCCAGCTCATCCTCCCCCCCCTCGGGGGCTGGAAACACCATATATTTT.

The chain carries TRBV7-8 and TRBJ2-2; D gene ambiguous. Germline V gene lookup returns CDR1 SGHVS and CDR2 FQNEAQ. The CDR3 length is 17 residues. V was trimmed by 3 bases and J by 0 bases, leaving 14 bases between them. The CDR3 sequence is CASSFHQRHANTGELFF. CDR3 DNA: TGTGCCAGCAGCTTCCACCAGCGACATGCGAACACCGGGGAGCTGTTTTTT. The full variable domain, its missing parts supplied by reference TRBV7-8 and TRBJ2-2, is GAGVSQSPRYKVAKRGQDVALRCDPISGHVSLFWYQQALGQGPEFLTYFQNEAQLDKSGLPSDRFFAERPEGSVSTLKIQRTQQEDSAVYLCASSFHQRHANTGELFFGEGSRLTVL.

The V call is TRBV7-2, the J call TRBJ2-7; 8 bases are shared with TRBD2. Trimming cost V 2 bases and J 9 bases; bases outside gene matches: 6. Looked up from germline, CDR1 is SGHTA and CDR2 is FQGNSA. The CDR3 spans 13 residues. The CDR3 nucleotides are TGTGCCAGCAGCTTAACTAGCGGTGCGGGGCAGTACTTC. As protein: CASSLTSGAGQYF.

The chain carries TRBV5-6 and TRBJ2-2, with D unclear. The CDR3 consists of 14 residues. V lost 5 bases and J 9 bases, leaving 17 bases between the germline ends. Germline lookup yields CDR1 SGHDT and CDR2 YYEEEE. CDR3 sequence: CASRATGGRRELFF. The CDR3 nucleotides read TGTGCCAGCAGGGCAACGGGTGGCCGCCGGGAGCTGTTTTTT.

V usage is TRBV27 and J usage is TRBJ1-1; D unresolved. Germline CDR1 MNHEY, CDR2 SMNVEV (reference sequence). The V end was cut by 5 bases, the J end by 5 bases, with 18 bases between. The CDR3 is 15 residues long. Written as DNA, the CDR3 is TGTGCCAGCAGTCCCCGAGGGTGGGATGGGACTGAAGCTTTCTTT. Amino acids: CASSPRGWDGTEAFF.